Listed below are T cell receptor beta chains from one sample, sequenced in a study of blood T cell repertoires in COVID-19. The assay was immunoSEQ multiplex PCR, and TCRdb's table has in-frame clones only and misses some. The sample lists some 98,000 clones, approximately 82% seen once, with about 25% in the top ten. The sample consisted of peripheral blood. These TCRs come from a man in his 60s with acute or convalescent COVID-19. CDR3s include the opening cysteine and the closing phenylalanine or tryptophan. The order of the fields is V gene, D gene, J gene, clone size, CDR3 protein, CDR3 DNA. D genes are given only for firm matches. Only some rows state a clone size, as once, few, many or a class for expanded clones.

V gene: TRBV19
D gene: TRBD1
J gene: TRBJ1-1
clone size: few
CDR3 protein: CASSISGRGRGEAFF
CDR3 DNA: TGTGCCAGTAGTATTTCCGGCAGGGGGCGTGGCGAAGCTTTCTTT

V gene: TRBV3-1/TRBV3-2
D gene: NA
J gene: TRBJ2-3
clone size: once
CDR3 protein: CASSQGILGSATDTQYF
CDR3 DNA: TGTGCCAGCAGCCAAGGGATCTTGGGTAGCGCCACAGATACGCAGTATTTT

V gene: TRBV19
D gene: NA
J gene: TRBJ2-1
clone size: NA
CDR3 protein: CASSPVGQKQFF
CDR3 DNA: TGTGCCAGTAGTCCGGTGGGACAAAAGCAGTTCTTC

V gene: TRBV5-1
D gene: NA
J gene: TRBJ1-1
clone size: NA
CDR3 protein: CASSQRTGGGLNTEAFF
CDR3 DNA: TGCGCCAGCAGCCAACGCACAGGCGGGGGCTTGAACACTGAAGCTTTCTTT

V gene: TRBV15
D gene: TRBD1
J gene: TRBJ1-2
clone size: NA
CDR3 protein: CATSRVGGMYGYTF
CDR3 DNA: TGTGCCACCAGCAGAGTAGGGGGCATGTATGGCTACACCTTC

V gene: TRBV7-2
D gene: NA
J gene: TRBJ2-5
clone size: NA
CDR3 protein: CASSLDRRAETQYF
CDR3 DNA: TGTGCCAGCAGCTTAGACCGGCGGGCAGAGACCCAGTACTTC

V gene: TRBV28
D gene: NA
J gene: TRBJ2-7
clone size: NA
CDR3 protein: CASSNTYEQYF
CDR3 DNA: TGTGCCAGCAGTAACACCTACGAGCAGTACTTC

V gene: TRBV6-5
D gene: NA
J gene: TRBJ2-5
clone size: NA
CDR3 protein: CASSRGLYQETQYF
CDR3 DNA: TGTGCCAGCAGCCGCGGACTGTACCAAGAGACCCAGTACTTC

V gene: TRBV28
D gene: NA
J gene: TRBJ2-1
clone size: NA
CDR3 protein: CASIPQYPRHNEQFF
CDR3 DNA: TGTGCCAGCATTCCGCAGTACCCACGTCACAATGAGCAGTTCTTC

V gene: TRBV5-1
D gene: TRBD1
J gene: TRBJ1-1
clone size: NA
CDR3 protein: CASSTGTGRLGEAFF
CDR3 DNA: TGCGCCAGCAGCACCGGGACAGGGCGCCTCGGTGAAGCTTTCTTT

V gene: TRBV15
D gene: NA
J gene: TRBJ1-5
clone size: NA
CDR3 protein: CATSIYFGVPNQPQHF
CDR3 DNA: TGTGCCACCAGCATATACTTCGGGGTTCCCAATCAGCCCCAGCATTTT

V gene: TRBV19
D gene: NA
J gene: TRBJ1-5
clone size: NA
CDR3 protein: CASSPMAGPGQPQHF
CDR3 DNA: TGTGCCAGTAGTCCGATGGCGGGTCCGGGGCAGCCCCAGCATTTT

V gene: TRBV27
D gene: NA
J gene: TRBJ1-2
clone size: NA
CDR3 protein: CASSLHGTPTNYGYTF
CDR3 DNA: TGTGCCAGCAGTTTACACGGGACACCGACTAACTATGGCTACACCTTC

V gene: TRBV4-1
D gene: NA
J gene: TRBJ1-6
clone size: few
CDR3 protein: CASSPPWGVSPLHF
CDR3 DNA: TGCGCCAGCAGCCCCCCTTGGGGGGTTTCACCCCTCCACTTT

V gene: TRBV6-5
D gene: NA
J gene: TRBJ2-7
clone size: NA
CDR3 protein: CASSREGGGTYEQYF
CDR3 DNA: TGTGCCAGCAGTAGGGAAGGAGGCGGTACCTACGAGCAGTACTTC

V gene: TRBV11-2
D gene: NA
J gene: TRBJ2-3
clone size: NA
CDR3 protein: CASSLDTGSDTQYF
CDR3 DNA: TGTGCCAGCAGCTTAGATACCGGGTCGGATACGCAGTATTTT

V gene: TRBV6-5
D gene: NA
J gene: TRBJ1-1
clone size: NA
CDR3 protein: CASSYSEGNTEAFF
CDR3 DNA: TGTGCCAGCAGTTACTCAGAGGGAAACACTGAAGCTTTCTTT

V gene: TRBV11-2
D gene: NA
J gene: TRBJ2-1
clone size: NA
CDR3 protein: CASSLSPYSYNEQFF
CDR3 DNA: TGTGCCAGCAGCTTATCCCCCTACTCCTACAATGAGCAGTTCTTC

V gene: TRBV2
D gene: TRBD1
J gene: TRBJ2-1
clone size: NA
CDR3 protein: CASNFGTGAYNEQFF
CDR3 DNA: TGTGCCAGCAATTTCGGGACAGGGGCCTACAATGAGCAGTTCTTC

V gene: TRBV3-1/TRBV3-2
D gene: TRBD2
J gene: TRBJ2-3
clone size: NA
CDR3 protein: CASSPRRSGSIAGGLTDTQYF
CDR3 DNA: TGTGCCAGCAGCCCCCGAAGAAGTGGATCTATAGCGGGGGGCCTCACAGATACGCAGTATTTT

V gene: TRBV23-1
D gene: TRBD1
J gene: TRBJ1-5
clone size: NA
CDR3 protein: CASSLSWGQGNQPQHF
CDR3 DNA: TGCGCCAGCAGTCTGAGTTGGGGACAGGGTAATCAGCCCCAGCATTTT

V gene: TRBV11-2
D gene: NA
J gene: TRBJ1-1
clone size: NA
CDR3 protein: CASSSRLREAFF
CDR3 DNA: TGTGCCAGCAGCTCCCGCCTACGTGAAGCTTTCTTT

V gene: TRBV4-2
D gene: TRBD2
J gene: TRBJ2-1
clone size: NA
CDR3 protein: CASSRGTSGVVDNEQFF
CDR3 DNA: TGTGCCAGCAGCCGGGGGACTAGCGGGGTGGTAGACAATGAGCAGTTCTTC

V gene: TRBV6-4
D gene: TRBD1
J gene: TRBJ2-3
clone size: NA
CDR3 protein: CASRDRGGPSDTQYF
CDR3 DNA: TGTGCCAGCAGAGACAGGGGTGGCCCCTCAGATACGCAGTATTTT

V gene: TRBV6-5
D gene: NA
J gene: TRBJ2-3
clone size: NA
CDR3 protein: CASRPQGTDTQYF
CDR3 DNA: TGTGCCAGCAGACCTCAGGGGACGGATACGCAGTATTTT

V gene: TRBV7-9
D gene: TRBD1
J gene: TRBJ1-5
clone size: NA
CDR3 protein: CASTGTENQPQHF
CDR3 DNA: TGTGCCTCTACCGGGACAGAGAATCAGCCCCAGCATTTT

V gene: TRBV14
D gene: NA
J gene: TRBJ2-2
clone size: once
CDR3 protein: CASSQEHRVAGELFF
CDR3 DNA: TGTGCCAGCAGCCAAGAACACAGGGTGGCCGGGGAGCTGTTTTTT

V gene: TRBV25-1
D gene: NA
J gene: TRBJ1-6
clone size: NA
CDR3 protein: CASSEIDKDNSPLHF
CDR3 DNA: TGTGCCAGCAGTGAAATCGACAAGGATAATTCACCCCTCCACTTT

V gene: TRBV7-9
D gene: TRBD1
J gene: TRBJ2-3
clone size: NA
CDR3 protein: CATGRTGRTDTQYF
CDR3 DNA: TGTGCCACAGGTCGGACAGGGCGCACAGATACGCAGTATTTT

V gene: TRBV9
D gene: NA
J gene: TRBJ1-3
clone size: NA
CDR3 protein: CASSQVLSGNTIYF
CDR3 DNA: TGTGCCAGCAGCCAGGTCCTCTCCGGAAACACCATATATTTT

V gene: TRBV30
D gene: NA
J gene: TRBJ1-1
clone size: NA
CDR3 protein: CAWNPDRLNTEAFF
CDR3 DNA: TGTGCCTGGAACCCGGACAGATTGAACACTGAAGCTTTCTTT

V gene: TRBV6-5
D gene: NA
J gene: TRBJ1-5
clone size: NA
CDR3 protein: CASSYSGVNQPQHF
CDR3 DNA: TGTGCCAGCAGTTACAGCGGGGTTAATCAGCCCCAGCATTTT

V gene: TRBV24-1
D gene: TRBD2
J gene: TRBJ2-1
clone size: NA
CDR3 protein: CATSDLGGGARGEQFF
CDR3 DNA: TGTGCCACCAGTGATTTAGGCGGGGGGGCTAGGGGTGAGCAGTTCTTC

V gene: TRBV19
D gene: TRBD1
J gene: TRBJ2-1
clone size: NA
CDR3 protein: CASAFGTGGLGEQFF
CDR3 DNA: TGTGCCAGCGCGTTTGGGACAGGGGGTCTCGGGGAGCAGTTCTTC

V gene: TRBV9
D gene: NA
J gene: TRBJ2-1
clone size: NA
CDR3 protein: CASSSGQGGYNEQFF
CDR3 DNA: TGTGCCAGCAGCTCTGGGCAGGGGGGATACAATGAGCAGTTCTTC

V gene: TRBV2
D gene: NA
J gene: TRBJ2-2
clone size: NA
CDR3 protein: CATPTATLRDTGELFF
CDR3 DNA: TGTGCCACCCCGACTGCGACCCTGAGGGACACCGGGGAGCTGTTTTTT

V gene: TRBV19
D gene: NA
J gene: TRBJ1-2
clone size: few
CDR3 protein: CATRRVLGYGYTF
CDR3 DNA: TGTGCCACCAGGAGGGTTTTGGGCTATGGCTACACCTTC

V gene: TRBV2
D gene: TRBD1
J gene: TRBJ1-5
clone size: NA
CDR3 protein: CASSLDRVQPQHF
CDR3 DNA: TGTGCCAGCAGCCTAGACAGGGTTCAGCCCCAGCATTTT

V gene: TRBV4-1
D gene: NA
J gene: TRBJ1-4
clone size: NA
CDR3 protein: CASSRGQTTTNEKLFF
CDR3 DNA: TGCGCCAGCAGCCGCGGACAGACTACAACTAATGAAAAACTGTTTTTT

V gene: TRBV18
D gene: NA
J gene: TRBJ2-1
clone size: NA
CDR3 protein: CASSPEGEQFF
CDR3 DNA: TGTGCCAGCTCACCCGAGGGTGAGCAGTTCTTC

V gene: TRBV3-1/TRBV3-2
D gene: TRBD2
J gene: TRBJ2-3
clone size: NA
CDR3 protein: CASSQDEAGGNTDTQYF
CDR3 DNA: TGTGCCAGCAGCCAAGATGAAGCGGGGGGAAACACAGATACGCAGTATTTT

V gene: TRBV7-3
D gene: TRBD2
J gene: TRBJ2-1
clone size: NA
CDR3 protein: CASSSGLAGYNEQFF
CDR3 DNA: TGTGCCAGCAGCTCGGGACTAGCGGGGTACAATGAGCAGTTCTTC

V gene: TRBV25-1
D gene: NA
J gene: TRBJ1-1
clone size: NA
CDR3 protein: CASSRTFEAFF
CDR3 DNA: TGTGCCAGCAGTCGGACTTTTGAAGCTTTCTTT

V gene: TRBV2
D gene: TRBD1
J gene: TRBJ2-6
clone size: NA
CDR3 protein: CASSETGAYSGANVLTF
CDR3 DNA: TGTGCCAGCAGTGAAACAGGGGCCTACTCTGGGGCCAACGTCCTGACTTTC

V gene: TRBV6-5
D gene: NA
J gene: TRBJ1-3
clone size: NA
CDR3 protein: CASSYSGGTSGNTIYF
CDR3 DNA: TGTGCCAGCAGTTACTCCGGCGGGACCTCTGGAAACACCATATATTTT

V gene: TRBV3-1/TRBV3-2
D gene: TRBD1
J gene: TRBJ2-6
clone size: NA
CDR3 protein: CASSPDRGAGGANVLTF
CDR3 DNA: TGTGCCAGCAGCCCTGACAGGGGGGCCGGTGGGGCCAACGTCCTGACTTTC

V gene: TRBV7-2
D gene: NA
J gene: TRBJ2-5
clone size: NA
CDR3 protein: CASSLGASSPGAQYF
CDR3 DNA: TGTGCCAGCAGCTTAGGAGCTTCCAGCCCAGGGGCCCAGTACTTC

V gene: TRBV9
D gene: TRBD1
J gene: TRBJ1-2
clone size: NA
CDR3 protein: CASSARTTPGQRSYGYTF
CDR3 DNA: TGTGCCAGCAGCGCCCGCACGACCCCGGGACAGCGCTCCTATGGCTACACCTTC

V gene: TRBV7-9
D gene: TRBD1
J gene: TRBJ2-7
clone size: NA
CDR3 protein: CASSFRDRAYEQYF
CDR3 DNA: TGTGCCAGCAGCTTTCGGGACAGGGCCTACGAGCAGTACTTC

V gene: TRBV10-3
D gene: TRBD1
J gene: TRBJ2-7
clone size: NA
CDR3 protein: CAIQTGAEQYF
CDR3 DNA: TGTGCCATTCAGACAGGGGCCGAGCAGTACTTC

V gene: TRBV29-1
D gene: NA
J gene: TRBJ1-5
clone size: NA
CDR3 protein: CSVRSQPQHF
CDR3 DNA: TGCAGCGTTAGGAGTCAGCCCCAGCATTTT

V gene: TRBV28
D gene: NA
J gene: TRBJ2-4
clone size: NA
CDR3 protein: CASSPSIPSIQYF
CDR3 DNA: TGTGCCAGCAGTCCTAGTATCCCGAGTATTCAGTACTTC

V gene: TRBV4-1
D gene: TRBD2
J gene: TRBJ2-3
clone size: NA
CDR3 protein: CASSQDQASGVFTDTQYF
CDR3 DNA: TGCGCCAGCAGCCAAGATCAGGCTAGCGGGGTCTTCACAGATACGCAGTATTTT